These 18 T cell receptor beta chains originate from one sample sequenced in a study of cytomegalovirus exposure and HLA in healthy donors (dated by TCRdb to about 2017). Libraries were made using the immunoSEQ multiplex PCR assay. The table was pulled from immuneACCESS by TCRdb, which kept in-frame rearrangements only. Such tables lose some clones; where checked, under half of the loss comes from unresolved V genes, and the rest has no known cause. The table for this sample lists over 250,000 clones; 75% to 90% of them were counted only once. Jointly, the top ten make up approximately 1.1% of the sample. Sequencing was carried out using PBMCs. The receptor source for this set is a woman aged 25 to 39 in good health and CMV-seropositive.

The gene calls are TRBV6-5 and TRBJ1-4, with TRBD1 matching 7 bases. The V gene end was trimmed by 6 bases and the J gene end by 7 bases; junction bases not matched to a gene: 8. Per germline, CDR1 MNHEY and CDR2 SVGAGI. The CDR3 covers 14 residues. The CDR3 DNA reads TGTGCCAGCAGCGATATGGGACAGATTGAAAAACTGTTTTTT. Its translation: CASSDMGQIEKLFF.

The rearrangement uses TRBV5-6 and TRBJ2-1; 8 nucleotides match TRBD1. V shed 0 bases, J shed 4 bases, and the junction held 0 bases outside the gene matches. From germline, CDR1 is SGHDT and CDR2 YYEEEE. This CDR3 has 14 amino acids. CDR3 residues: CASSLGTGYNEQFF. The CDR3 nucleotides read TGTGCCAGCAGCTTGGGGACAGGGTACAATGAGCAGTTCTTC. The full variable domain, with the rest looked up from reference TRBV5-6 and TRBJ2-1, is DAGVTQSPTHLIKTRGQQVTLRCSPKSGHDTVSWYQQALGQGPQFIFQYYEEEERQRGNFPDRFSGHQFPNYSSELNVNALLLGDSALYLCASSLGTGYNEQFFGPGTRLTVL.

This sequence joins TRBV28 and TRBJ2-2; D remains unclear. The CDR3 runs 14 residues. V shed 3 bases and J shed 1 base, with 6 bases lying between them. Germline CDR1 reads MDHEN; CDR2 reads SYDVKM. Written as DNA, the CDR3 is TGTGCCAGCAGTTTTCTGGAGAACACCGGGGAGCTGTTTTTT. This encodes CASSFLENTGELFF.

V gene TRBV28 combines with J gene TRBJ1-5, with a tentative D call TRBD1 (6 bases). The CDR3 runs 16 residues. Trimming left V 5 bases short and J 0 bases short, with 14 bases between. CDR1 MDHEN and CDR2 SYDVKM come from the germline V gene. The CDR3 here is CASSPGGGDSNQPQHF. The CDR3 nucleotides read TGTGCCAGCAGTCCGGGAGGGGGGGATAGCAATCAGCCCCAGCATTTT.

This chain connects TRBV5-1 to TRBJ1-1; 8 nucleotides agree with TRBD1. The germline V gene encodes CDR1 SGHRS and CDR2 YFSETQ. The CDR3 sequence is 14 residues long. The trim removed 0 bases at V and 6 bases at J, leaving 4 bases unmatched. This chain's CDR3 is CASSLETGVAEAFF. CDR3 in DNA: TGCGCCAGCAGCTTGGAGACAGGGGTCGCTGAAGCTTTCTTT. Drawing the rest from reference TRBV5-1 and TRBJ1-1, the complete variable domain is KAGVTQTPRYLIKTRGQQVTLSCSPISGHRSVSWYQQTPGQGLQFLFEYFSETQRNKGNFPGRFSGRQFSNSRSEMNVSTLELGDSALYLCASSLETGVAEAFFGQGTRLTVV.

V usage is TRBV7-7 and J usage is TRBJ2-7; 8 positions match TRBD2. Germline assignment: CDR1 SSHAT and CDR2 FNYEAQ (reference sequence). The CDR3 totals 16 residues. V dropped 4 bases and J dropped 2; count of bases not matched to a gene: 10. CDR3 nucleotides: TGTGCCAGCAGCTACACCTCCCCGGGGGGGGCCTACGAGCAGTACTTC. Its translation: CASSYTSPGGAYEQYF.

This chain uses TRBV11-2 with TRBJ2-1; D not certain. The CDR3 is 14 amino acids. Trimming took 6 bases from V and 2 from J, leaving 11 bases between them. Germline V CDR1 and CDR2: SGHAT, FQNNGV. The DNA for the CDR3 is TGTGCCAGCAGTCCCACCCAGACCTACAATGAGCAGTTCTTC. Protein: CASSPTQTYNEQFF.

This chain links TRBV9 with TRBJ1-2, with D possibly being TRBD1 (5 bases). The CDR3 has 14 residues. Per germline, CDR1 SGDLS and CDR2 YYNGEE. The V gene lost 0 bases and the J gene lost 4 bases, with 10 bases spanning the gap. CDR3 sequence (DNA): TGTGCCAGCAGCGTAGCACAGACAGCCTATGGCTACACCTTC. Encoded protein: CASSVAQTAYGYTF.

The CDR3 bases are TGTGCCAGCAGCCGATCAACAGGGGGCCCCCCTGGGGCCAACGTCCTGACTTTC. It specifies CASSRSTGGPPGANVLTF. This sequence joins TRBV4-2 and TRBJ2-6; 9 nucleotides agree with TRBD1. The germline gives CDR1 LGHNA, CDR2 YNFKEQ. This CDR3 region has 18 residues. V lost 4 bases, J lost 2 bases, and 9 bases stayed unmatched.

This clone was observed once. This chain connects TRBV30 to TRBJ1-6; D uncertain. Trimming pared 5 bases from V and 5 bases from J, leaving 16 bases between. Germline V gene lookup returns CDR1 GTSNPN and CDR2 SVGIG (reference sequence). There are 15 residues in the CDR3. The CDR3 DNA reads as TGTGCCTGGGGAGTGAGCACCCCTAATAATTCACCCCTCCACTTT. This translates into CAWGVSTPNNSPLHF.

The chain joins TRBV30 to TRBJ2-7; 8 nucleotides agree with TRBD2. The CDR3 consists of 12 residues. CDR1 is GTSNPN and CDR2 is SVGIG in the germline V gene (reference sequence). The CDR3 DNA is TGTGCTGGGTCTAGCGGGTCCTACGAGCAGTACTTC. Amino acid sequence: CAGSSGSYEQYF. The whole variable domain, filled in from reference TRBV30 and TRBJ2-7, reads SQTIHQWPATLVQPVGSPLSLECTVEGTSNPNLYWYRQAAGRGLQLLFYSVGIGQISSEVPQNLSASRPQDRQFILSSKKLLLSDSGFYLCAGSSGSYEQYFGPGTRLTVT.

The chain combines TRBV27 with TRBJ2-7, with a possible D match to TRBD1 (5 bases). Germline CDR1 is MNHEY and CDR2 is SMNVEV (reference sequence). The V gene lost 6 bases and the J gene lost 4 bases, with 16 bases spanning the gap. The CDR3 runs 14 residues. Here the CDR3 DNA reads TGTGCCAGCAGCCTTAAAAACAGGTTTTACGAGCAGTACTTC. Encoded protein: CASSLKNRFYEQYF.

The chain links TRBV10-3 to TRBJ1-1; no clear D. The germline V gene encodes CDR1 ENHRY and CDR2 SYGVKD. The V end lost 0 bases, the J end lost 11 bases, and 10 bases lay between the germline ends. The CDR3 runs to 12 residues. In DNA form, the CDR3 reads TGTGCCATCAGTGAGTCGGAAGGGAGGGCTTTCTTT. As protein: CAISESEGRAFF.

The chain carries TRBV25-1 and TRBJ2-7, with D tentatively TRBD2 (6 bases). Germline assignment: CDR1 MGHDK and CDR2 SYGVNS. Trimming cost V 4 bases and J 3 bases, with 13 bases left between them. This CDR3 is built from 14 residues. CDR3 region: CASSAPGLLYEQYF. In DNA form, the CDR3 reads TGTGCCAGCAGTGCCCCGGGACTTCTCTACGAGCAGTACTTC.

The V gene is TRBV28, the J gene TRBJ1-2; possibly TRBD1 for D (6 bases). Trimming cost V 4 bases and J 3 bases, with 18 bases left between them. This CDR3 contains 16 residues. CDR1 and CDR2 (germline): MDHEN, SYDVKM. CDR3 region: CASSSKQGREHYGYTF. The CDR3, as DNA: TGTGCCAGCAGTTCCAAACAGGGACGGGAGCACTATGGCTACACCTTC.

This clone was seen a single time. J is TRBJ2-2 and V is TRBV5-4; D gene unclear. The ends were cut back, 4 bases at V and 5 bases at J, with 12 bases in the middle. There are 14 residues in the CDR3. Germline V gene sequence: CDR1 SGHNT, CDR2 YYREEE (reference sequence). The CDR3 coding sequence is TGTGCCAGCAGCCCGATGGGCCGAACCGGGGAGCTGTTTTTT. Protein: CASSPMGRTGELFF.

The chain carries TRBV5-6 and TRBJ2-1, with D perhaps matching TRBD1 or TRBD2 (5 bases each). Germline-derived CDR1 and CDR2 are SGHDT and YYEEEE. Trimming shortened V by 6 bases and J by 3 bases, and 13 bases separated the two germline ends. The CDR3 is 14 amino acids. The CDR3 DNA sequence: TGTGCCAGCAACCCTGGGACGGACTACAATGAGCAGTTCTTC. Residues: CASNPGTDYNEQFF.

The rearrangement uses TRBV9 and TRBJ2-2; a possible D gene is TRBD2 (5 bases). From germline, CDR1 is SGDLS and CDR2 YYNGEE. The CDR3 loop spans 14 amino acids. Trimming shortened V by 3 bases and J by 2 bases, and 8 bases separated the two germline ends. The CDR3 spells CASSAAGNTGELFF. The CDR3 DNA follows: TGTGCCAGCAGCGCCGCGGGTAACACCGGGGAGCTGTTTTTT.